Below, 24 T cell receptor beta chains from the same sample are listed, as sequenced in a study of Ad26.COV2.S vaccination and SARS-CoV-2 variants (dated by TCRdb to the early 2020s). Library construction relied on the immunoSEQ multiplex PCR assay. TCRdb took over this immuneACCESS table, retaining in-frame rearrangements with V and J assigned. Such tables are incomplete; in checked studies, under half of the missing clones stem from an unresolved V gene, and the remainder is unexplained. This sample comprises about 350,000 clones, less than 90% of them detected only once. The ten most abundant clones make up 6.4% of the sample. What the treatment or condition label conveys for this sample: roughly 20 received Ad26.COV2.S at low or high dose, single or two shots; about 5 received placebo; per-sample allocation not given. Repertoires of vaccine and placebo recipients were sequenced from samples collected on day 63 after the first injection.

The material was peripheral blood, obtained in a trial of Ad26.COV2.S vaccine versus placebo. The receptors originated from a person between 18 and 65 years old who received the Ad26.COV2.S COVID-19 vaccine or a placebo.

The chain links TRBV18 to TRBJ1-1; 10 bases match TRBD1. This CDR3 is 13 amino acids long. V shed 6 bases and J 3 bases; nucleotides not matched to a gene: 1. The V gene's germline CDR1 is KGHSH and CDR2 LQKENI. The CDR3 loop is CASSDRGDTEAFF. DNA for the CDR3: TGTGCCAGCTCGGACAGGGGGGACACTGAAGCTTTCTTT.

DNA for the CDR3: TGTGCCAGCAGCTCGGGACAGGGGCTTAGTGGCTACACCTTC. The encoded protein is CASSSGQGLSGYTF. The chain uses TRBV5-5 and TRBJ1-2; 10 nucleotides match TRBD1. The CDR3 runs 14 residues. The trim removed 3 bases at V and 7 bases at J, leaving 6 bases unmatched. The germline gives CDR1 SGHKS, CDR2 YYEKEE (reference sequence).

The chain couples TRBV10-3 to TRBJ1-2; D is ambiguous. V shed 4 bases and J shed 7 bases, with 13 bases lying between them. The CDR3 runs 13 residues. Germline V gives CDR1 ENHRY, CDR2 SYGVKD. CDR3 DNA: TGTGCCATCAGTGGCACATTAGAGGGTGGCTACACCTTC. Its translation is CAISGTLEGGYTF.

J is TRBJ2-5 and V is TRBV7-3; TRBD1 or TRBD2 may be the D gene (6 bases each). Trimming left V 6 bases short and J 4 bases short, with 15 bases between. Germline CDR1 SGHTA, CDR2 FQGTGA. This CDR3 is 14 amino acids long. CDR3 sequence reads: CASSPTGGRETQYF. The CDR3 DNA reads TGTGCCAGCAGTCCGACTGGGGGGCGAGAGACCCAGTACTTC.

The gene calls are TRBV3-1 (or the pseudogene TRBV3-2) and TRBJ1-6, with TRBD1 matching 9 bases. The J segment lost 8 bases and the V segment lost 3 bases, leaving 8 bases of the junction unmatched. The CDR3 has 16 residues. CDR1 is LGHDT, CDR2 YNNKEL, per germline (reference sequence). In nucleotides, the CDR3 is TGTGCCAGCAGCCACACACCGGGACAGGGACATTCACCCCTCCACTTT. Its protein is CASSHTPGQGHSPLHF.

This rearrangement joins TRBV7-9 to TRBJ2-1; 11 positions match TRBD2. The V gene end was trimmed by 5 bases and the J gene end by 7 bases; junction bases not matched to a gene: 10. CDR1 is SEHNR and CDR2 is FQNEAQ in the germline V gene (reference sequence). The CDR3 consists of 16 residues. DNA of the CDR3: TGTGCCAGCAGCGAACCCGGACTAGCGGGCTGGAATGAGCAGTTCTTC. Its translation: CASSEPGLAGWNEQFF.

This CDR3 is CASSSQYMNPGEYF. In nucleotides, the CDR3 is TGTGCCAGCAGTTCACAATATATGAACCCCGGTGAGTACTTC. The chain joins TRBV5-4 to TRBJ2-7; D gene ambiguous. In germline, CDR1 is SGHNT, CDR2 YYREEE (reference sequence). Trimming took off 5 bases at V and 11 bases at J, with 23 bases between the two ends. The CDR3 extends over 14 amino acids.

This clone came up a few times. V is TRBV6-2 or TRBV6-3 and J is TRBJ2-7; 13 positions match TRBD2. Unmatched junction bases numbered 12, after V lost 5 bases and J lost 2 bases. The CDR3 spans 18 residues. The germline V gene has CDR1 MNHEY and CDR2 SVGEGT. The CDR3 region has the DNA TGTGCCAGCAGTACCCCCTTGACTAGCGGGAGGATAACCTACGAGCAGTACTTC. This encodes CASSTPLTSGRITYEQYF.

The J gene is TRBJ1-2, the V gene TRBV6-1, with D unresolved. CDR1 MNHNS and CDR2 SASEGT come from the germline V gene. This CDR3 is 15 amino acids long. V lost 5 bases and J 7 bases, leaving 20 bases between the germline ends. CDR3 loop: CASSPGTAKRAGYTF. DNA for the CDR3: TGTGCCAGCAGTCCAGGCACCGCCAAGAGGGCTGGCTACACCTTC.

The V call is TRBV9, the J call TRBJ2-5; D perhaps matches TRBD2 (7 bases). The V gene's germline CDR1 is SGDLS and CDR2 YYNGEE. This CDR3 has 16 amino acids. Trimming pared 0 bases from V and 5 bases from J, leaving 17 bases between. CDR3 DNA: TGTGCCAGCAGCGTAGATTGGCGGGGGCTGAGGGAGACCCAGTACTTC. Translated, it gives CASSVDWRGLRETQYF.

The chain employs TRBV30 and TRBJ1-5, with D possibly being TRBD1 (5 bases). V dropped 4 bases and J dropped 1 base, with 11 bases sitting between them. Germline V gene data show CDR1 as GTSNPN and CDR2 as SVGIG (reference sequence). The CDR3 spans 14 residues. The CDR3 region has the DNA TGTGCCTGGACCTCAGGGATCAGCAATCAGCCCCAGCATTTT. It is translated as CAWTSGISNQPQHF.

The CDR3 loop is CASSQERGGLGNTIYF. CDR3 sequence (DNA): TGCGCCAGCAGCCAAGAGCGGGGCGGACTAGGAAACACCATATATTTT. The rearrangement joins TRBV4-3 to TRBJ1-3; D is perhaps TRBD1 (5 bases). The CDR3 is 16 residues long. Trimming left V 0 bases short and J 4 bases short, with 13 bases between. Germline values: CDR1 LGHNA, CDR2 YSLEER.

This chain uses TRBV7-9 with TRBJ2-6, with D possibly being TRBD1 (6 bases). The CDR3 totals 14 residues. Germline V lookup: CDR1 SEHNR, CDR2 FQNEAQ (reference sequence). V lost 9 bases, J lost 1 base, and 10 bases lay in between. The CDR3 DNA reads TGTGCCAGTGCACAGGGATCTGGGGCCAACGTCCTGACTTTC. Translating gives CASAQGSGANVLTF.

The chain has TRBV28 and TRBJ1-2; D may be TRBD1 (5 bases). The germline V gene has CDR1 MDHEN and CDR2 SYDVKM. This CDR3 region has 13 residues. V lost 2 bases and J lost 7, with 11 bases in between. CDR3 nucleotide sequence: TGTGCCAGCAGTTTAGGGACGGTGGGTGGCTACACCTTC. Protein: CASSLGTVGGYTF.

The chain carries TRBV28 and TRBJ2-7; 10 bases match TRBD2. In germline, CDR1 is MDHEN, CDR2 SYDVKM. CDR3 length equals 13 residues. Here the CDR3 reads CATLAGTSYEQYF. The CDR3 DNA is TGTGCGACACTAGCGGGAACTTCCTACGAGCAGTACTTC.

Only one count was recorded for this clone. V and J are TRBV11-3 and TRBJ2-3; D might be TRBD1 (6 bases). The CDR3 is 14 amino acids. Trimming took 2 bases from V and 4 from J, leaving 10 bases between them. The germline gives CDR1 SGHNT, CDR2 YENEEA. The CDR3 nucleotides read TGTGCCAGCAGCTTATTCAGGGGTGCAGATACGCAGTATTTT. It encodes CASSLFRGADTQYF.

CDR3 nucleotides: TGTGCCAGCAGCTTAGGACAGGGACTGAATCAGCCCCAGCATTTT. Protein: CASSLGQGLNQPQHF. The chain couples TRBV11-3 to TRBJ1-5; 7 nucleotides match TRBD1. The germline CDR1 and CDR2 sequences are SGHNT and YENEEA. This CDR3 spans 15 amino acids. Trimming at V came to 1 base and at J to 4 bases, leaving 4 bases not matched to a gene.

The CDR3 DNA reads as TGTGCCTGGGGCAGTGGGAACACTGAAGCTTTCTTT. Protein: CAWGSGNTEAFF. The chain joins TRBV30 to TRBJ1-1; no firm D call. The CDR3 is 12 residues long. Trimming cost V 5 bases and J 1 base, with 8 bases left between them. Germline CDR1 and CDR2: GTSNPN and SVGIG (reference sequence). The variable domain in full, with the rest retrieved from reference TRBV30 and TRBJ1-1, is SQTIHQWPATLVQPVGSPLSLECTVEGTSNPNLYWYRQAAGRGLQLLFYSVGIGQISSEVPQNLSASRPQDRQFILSSKKLLLSDSGFYLCAWGSGNTEAFFGQGTRLTVV.

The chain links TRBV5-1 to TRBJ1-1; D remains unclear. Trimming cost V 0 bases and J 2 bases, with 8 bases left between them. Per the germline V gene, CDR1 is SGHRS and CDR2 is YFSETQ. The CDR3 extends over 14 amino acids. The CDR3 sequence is CASSLAPANTEAFF. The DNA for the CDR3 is TGCGCCAGCAGCTTGGCGCCGGCAAACACTGAAGCTTTCTTT.

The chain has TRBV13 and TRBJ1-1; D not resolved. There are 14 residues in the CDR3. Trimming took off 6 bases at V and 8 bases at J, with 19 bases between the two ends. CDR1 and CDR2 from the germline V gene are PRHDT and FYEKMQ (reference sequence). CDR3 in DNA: TGTGCCAGCAGTTACCTTTCCGTTGCGGGAGAAGCTTTCTTT. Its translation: CASSYLSVAGEAFF.

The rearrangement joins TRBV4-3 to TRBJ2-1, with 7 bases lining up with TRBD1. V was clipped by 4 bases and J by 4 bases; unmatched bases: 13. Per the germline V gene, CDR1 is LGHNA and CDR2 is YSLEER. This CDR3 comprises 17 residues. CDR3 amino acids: CASSPRIDRELYNEQFF. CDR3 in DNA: TGCGCCAGCAGCCCTCGTATCGACAGGGAGCTGTACAATGAGCAGTTCTTC.

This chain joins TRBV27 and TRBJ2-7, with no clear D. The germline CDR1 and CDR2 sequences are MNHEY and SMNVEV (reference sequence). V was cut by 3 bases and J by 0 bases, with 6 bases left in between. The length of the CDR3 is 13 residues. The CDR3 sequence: CASSFSSSYEQYF. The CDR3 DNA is TGTGCCAGCAGTTTCTCCAGCTCCTACGAGCAGTACTTC.

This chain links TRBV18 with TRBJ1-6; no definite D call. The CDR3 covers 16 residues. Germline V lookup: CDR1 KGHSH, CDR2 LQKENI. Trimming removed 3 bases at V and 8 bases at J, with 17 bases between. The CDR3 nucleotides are TGTGCCAGCTCACCTAAGCTGGGAGGTCTTGATTCACCCCTCCACTTT. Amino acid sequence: CASSPKLGGLDSPLHF. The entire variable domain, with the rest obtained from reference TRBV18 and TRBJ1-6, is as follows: NAGVMQNPRHLVRRRGQEARLRCSPMKGHSHVYWYRQLPEEGLKFMVYLQKENIIDESGMPKERFSAEFPKEGPSILRIQQVVRGDSAAYFCASSPKLGGLDSPLHFGNGTRLTVT.

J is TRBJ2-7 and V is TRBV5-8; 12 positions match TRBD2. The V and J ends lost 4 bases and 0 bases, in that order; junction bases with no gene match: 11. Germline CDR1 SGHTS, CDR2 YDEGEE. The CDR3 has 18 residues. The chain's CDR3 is CASSPPWTSGVSSYEQYF. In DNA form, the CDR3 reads TGTGCCAGCAGCCCCCCGTGGACTAGCGGGGTCAGCTCCTACGAGCAGTACTTC.